The clone carrying this TCR beta chain was seen a handful of times. Antigen specificity is unknown. The source of the sample is a study of T cells in Graves' hyperthyroidism and ophthalmopathy. About the study: Peripheral blood was taken when the disease was first diagnosed, before any treatment began.

Template material for amplifying TCR beta CDR3 regions consisted of RNA transcripts. A set of HTBI primers served as the primers for a first-round RT-PCR of the TCR CDR3. TCRdb processed the multiplex PCR reads anew with MiXCR; each CDR3 protein has one entry. The data contain about 530,000 distinct CDR3 sequences, 17% of them singletons. V lost 6 bases to trimming and J lost 3 bases, with 16 bases between them. In germline, CDR1 is DFQATT, CDR2 SNEGSKA (reference sequence). The CDR3 totals 14 residues. Researchers barred patients who had uncontrolled infection, other autoimmune disease, pregnancy or lactation. Study-level points and caveats: Ophthalmopathy onset followed model prediction by a median approximately 6.2 months.

Input material: blood. The V and J genes are TRBV20-1 and TRBJ2-3; either TRBD1 or TRBD2 may fit D (5 bases each). The clonotype comes from a woman aged 18-29 years with Graves' ophthalmopathy. The CDR3 loop is CSARDPDRTDTQYF. In DNA form, the CDR3 reads TGCAGTGCCCGGGACCCCGACCGGACAGATACGCAGTATTTT.